This T cell receptor (beta chain) was identified during a study of cytomegalovirus exposure and HLA in healthy donors. The study, taken as a whole, reports: Confirmation in vitro established that three CMV-associated chains were specific for CMV antigens.

The study ran its PCR with 60 Vbeta and 13 Jbeta primers. Repertoires were generated with immunoSEQ multiplex PCR, while TCRdb's copy carries only in-frame clones and drops some. Of about 120,000 clones in the sample, 81% were seen once. To note about this clone: Its target is not known.

The source is a young woman in good health and CMV-seronegative. Sequenced sample: PBMCs.

This CDR3 reads CASSPPPGRDEQFF. CDR3 in DNA: TGTGCCAGCAGCCCACCCCCCGGTCGGGATGAGCAGTTCTTC. The chain uses TRBV7-3 and TRBJ2-1; D is ambiguous. Germline-derived CDR1 and CDR2 are SGHTA and FQGTGA. Trimming took off 5 bases at V and 8 bases at J, with 16 bases between the two ends. This CDR3 has 14 amino acids.